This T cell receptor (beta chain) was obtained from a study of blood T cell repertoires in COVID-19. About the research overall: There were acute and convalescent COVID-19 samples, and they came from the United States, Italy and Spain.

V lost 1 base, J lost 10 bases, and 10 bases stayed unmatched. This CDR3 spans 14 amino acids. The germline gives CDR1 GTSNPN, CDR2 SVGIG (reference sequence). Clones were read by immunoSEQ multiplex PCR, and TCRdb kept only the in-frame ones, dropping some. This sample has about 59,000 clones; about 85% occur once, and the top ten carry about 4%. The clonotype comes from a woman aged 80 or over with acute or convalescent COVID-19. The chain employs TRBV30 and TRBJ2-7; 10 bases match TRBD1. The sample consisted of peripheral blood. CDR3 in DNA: TGTGCCTGGAGTGCCGGGACAGGGGTAAGAGACCAGTACTTC. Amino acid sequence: CAWSAGTGVRDQYF.